The clone carrying this T cell receptor (beta chain) was seen a handful of times. Its antigen is undetermined. This sample's treatment: approximately nine-day PBMC culture with coronavirus spike peptide pools or control peptides (ViraFEST assay). The Oncomine TCR Beta short-read assay sequenced DNA from cultured CD4+ T cells. TCRdb used MiXCR to reprocess the PCR reads, holding one entry per CDR3 protein. The table shows some 21,000 distinct CDR3 sequences, with around 46% occurring only once. The sample belongs to a study of vaccination and CD4 T cells after COVID-19. The ends lost 3 bases at V and 4 bases at J; junction bases unmatched: 7. Per germline, CDR1 LNHDA and CDR2 SQIVND (reference sequence). The CDR3 has 16 amino acids.

V gene TRBV19 combines with J gene TRBJ2-2, with TRBD1 identical over 8 bases. This material consisted of CD4+ T cells from blood, cultured in vitro, taken before SARS-CoV-2 vaccination. This clonotype was obtained from a human donor who had recovered from COVID-19. CDR3 in amino acids: CASSMRSTGGTGELFF. Written as DNA, the CDR3 is TGTGCCAGTAGTATGAGAAGTACAGGGGGCACCGGGGAGCTGTTTTTT.